Each of the 23 T cell receptor beta chains below was sequenced from the same sample in a study of monozygotic twins with inflammatory bowel disease. TCRdb re-called the 5' RACE reads; one entry per CDR3 protein, DNA not given. The specimen's table records approximately 150,000 distinct CDR3 sequences. The sequencing input was blood. These receptors originate from a human donor with ulcerative colitis or Crohn's disease, or a healthy co-twin of an affected twin (not recorded which).

The J gene is TRBJ1-1, the V gene TRBV11-2; absent DNA, TCRdb's TRBD1 call cannot be checked. This CDR3 contains 15 residues. The germline V gene encodes CDR1 SGHAT and CDR2 FQNNGV. CDR3: CASSLWTGLNTEAFF. Complete variable domain (other parts from reference TRBV11-2 and TRBJ1-1): EAGVAQSPRYKIIEKRQSVAFWCNPISGHATLYWYQQILGQGPKLLIQFQNNGVVDDSQLPKDRFSAERLKGVDSTLKIQPAKLEDSAVYLCASSLWTGLNTEAFFGQGTRLTVV.

The chain joins TRBV6-1 to TRBJ1-6; TCRdb names TRBD1, which stays unverified in the absence of DNA. Looked up from germline, CDR1 is MNHNS and CDR2 is SASEGT. The CDR3 runs 14 residues. CDR3 amino acids: CASRETGGNSPLHF.

The J gene is TRBJ2-7, the V gene TRBV12-3 or TRBV12-4; TCRdb returns TRBD1, unconfirmable since there is no DNA. The CDR3 spans 13 residues. The chain's CDR3 is CASSLAGGYEQYF.

This chain links TRBV20-1 with TRBJ2-1; the TCRdb call, TRBD2, lacks DNA for checking. The CDR3 contains 17 residues. Germline CDR1 reads DFQATT; CDR2 reads SNEGSKA (reference sequence). The CDR3: CSAEDRTTSGVSNEQFF.

The V and J genes are TRBV6-1 and TRBJ2-3; TCRdb's D call, TRBD1, is unchecked because there is no DNA. Germline values: CDR1 MNHNS, CDR2 SASEGT. The CDR3 sequence is 14 residues long. The CDR3 is CASSGTGSIDTQYF.

This rearrangement joins TRBV6-5 to TRBJ1-2. Per the germline V gene, CDR1 is MNHEY and CDR2 is SVGAGI. This CDR3 is built from 13 residues. This CDR3 reads CASSYSLTSPYTF.

The chain links TRBV10-3 to TRBJ2-5; TCRdb indicates TRBD1, and absent DNA this call remains unverified. CDR1 is ENHRY, CDR2 SYGVKD, per germline. CDR3 size: 15 residues. CDR3 residues: CAISEGERVQETQYF.

The rearrangement links TRBV5-1 to TRBJ1-6. CDR1 is SGHRS, CDR2 YFSETQ, per germline. The length of the CDR3 is 13 residues. CDR3 amino acids: CASSLDKPSPLHF.

The V call is TRBV20-1, the J call TRBJ2-1. The length of the CDR3 is 14 residues. From germline, CDR1 is DFQATT and CDR2 SNEGSKA (reference sequence). The CDR3 sequence is CSAIRVSSYNEQFF.

The chain has TRBV3-1 and TRBJ2-2; lacking DNA, the TRBD1 call made by TCRdb goes unchecked. This CDR3 is 16 amino acids long. The germline V gene encodes CDR1 LGHDT and CDR2 YNNKEL (reference sequence). The CDR3 loop reads CASSHHDRGNTGELFF.

J is TRBJ1-2 and V is TRBV5-6; checking the TCRdb D call of TRBD1 is not possible without DNA. This CDR3 has 15 residues. CDR1 and CDR2 (germline): SGHDT, YYEEEE. CDR3 sequence: CASSLGGLANYGYTF. Variable domain in full (rest from reference TRBV5-6 and TRBJ1-2): DAGVTQSPTHLIKTRGQQVTLRCSPKSGHDTVSWYQQALGQGPQFIFQYYEEEERQRGNFPDRFSGHQFPNYSSELNVNALLLGDSALYLCASSLGGLANYGYTFGSGTRLTVV.

The chain joins TRBV5-1 to TRBJ2-3; TCRdb proposes TRBD2, but this gene call is untestable without DNA. The CDR3 length is 15 residues. The germline gives CDR1 SGHRS, CDR2 YFSETQ. This CDR3 is CASSFSGRDGDTQYF.

CDR3 region: CASSYAPSGEQYF. V usage is TRBV6-2 or TRBV6-3 and J usage is TRBJ2-7; TCRdb's D gene call, TRBD2, goes unchecked for lack of DNA. CDR1 MNHEY and CDR2 SVGEGT come from the germline V gene. The CDR3 loop spans 13 amino acids.

This chain uses TRBV5-1 with TRBJ2-3. CDR3 length: 14 residues. Germline V gene sequence: CDR1 SGHRS, CDR2 YFSETQ. CDR3 loop: CASSSDGRTDTQYF.

The J gene is TRBJ1-6, the V gene TRBV3-1; as DNA is missing, the TRBD1 call by TCRdb cannot be tested. The CDR3 extends over 14 amino acids. Germline V lookup: CDR1 LGHDT, CDR2 YNNKEL (reference sequence). CDR3 sequence reads: CASRPSLRDSPLHF.

The V gene is TRBV4-3, the J gene TRBJ2-7; absent DNA, TCRdb's TRBD2 call cannot be checked. CDR1 and CDR2 (germline): LGHNA, YSLEER. The CDR3 covers 14 residues. The chain's CDR3 is CASSPRTTGDEQYF.

This chain links TRBV3-1 with TRBJ1-1; there is no DNA to check the TCRdb D call of TRBD1. CDR3 size: 15 residues. From germline, CDR1 is LGHDT and CDR2 YNNKEL (reference sequence). The CDR3 loop reads CASSETDSLNTEAFF.

J is TRBJ2-7 and V is TRBV24-1; TCRdb proposes TRBD1, but this gene call is untestable without DNA. CDR1 and CDR2 from the germline V gene are KGHDR and SFDVKD. This CDR3 has 14 amino acids. The CDR3 loop reads CATSAQGFPYEQYF.

The chain employs TRBV5-6 and TRBJ2-7; TCRdb indicates TRBD2, and absent DNA this call remains unverified. This CDR3 has 16 amino acids. Looked up from germline, CDR1 is SGHDT and CDR2 is YYEEEE. CDR3 sequence reads: CAGSLPRLGLNYEQYF. The variable domain in full, with the rest retrieved from reference TRBV5-6 and TRBJ2-7, is DAGVTQSPTHLIKTRGQQVTLRCSPKSGHDTVSWYQQALGQGPQFIFQYYEEEERQRGNFPDRFSGHQFPNYSSELNVNALLLGDSALYLCAGSLPRLGLNYEQYFGPGTRLTVT.

The CDR3 sequence: CASSMHPGRDTEAFF. This sequence joins TRBV19 and TRBJ1-1; TCRdb's D gene call, TRBD1, goes unchecked for lack of DNA. This CDR3 has 15 residues. Germline V lookup: CDR1 LNHDA, CDR2 SQIVND (reference sequence). Full variable domain (outside the CDR3, taken from reference TRBV19 and TRBJ1-1): DGGITQSPKYLFRKEGQNVTLSCEQNLNHDAMYWYRQDPGQGLRLIYYSQIVNDFQKGDIAEGYSVSREKKESFPLTVTSAQKNPTAFYLCASSMHPGRDTEAFFGQGTRLTVV.

The genes are TRBV7-7 and TRBJ2-1; TCRdb calls TRBD1, which cannot be checked without DNA. The CDR3 is 16 residues long. The germline V gene encodes CDR1 SSHAT and CDR2 FNYEAQ (reference sequence). CDR3 amino acids: CASSPLGPPPDNEQFF.

This chain joins TRBV19 and TRBJ1-1. Germline CDR1 and CDR2: LNHDA and SQIVND (reference sequence). CDR3 length: 12 residues. CDR3 in amino acids: CASSMGNTEAFF.

The V gene is TRBV2, the J gene TRBJ2-3; TCRdb lists TRBD1, though no DNA is available to test this call. The germline gives CDR1 SNHLY, CDR2 FYNNEI. There are 17 residues in the CDR3. The CDR3 region is CASNLYGGTPPTDTQYF.